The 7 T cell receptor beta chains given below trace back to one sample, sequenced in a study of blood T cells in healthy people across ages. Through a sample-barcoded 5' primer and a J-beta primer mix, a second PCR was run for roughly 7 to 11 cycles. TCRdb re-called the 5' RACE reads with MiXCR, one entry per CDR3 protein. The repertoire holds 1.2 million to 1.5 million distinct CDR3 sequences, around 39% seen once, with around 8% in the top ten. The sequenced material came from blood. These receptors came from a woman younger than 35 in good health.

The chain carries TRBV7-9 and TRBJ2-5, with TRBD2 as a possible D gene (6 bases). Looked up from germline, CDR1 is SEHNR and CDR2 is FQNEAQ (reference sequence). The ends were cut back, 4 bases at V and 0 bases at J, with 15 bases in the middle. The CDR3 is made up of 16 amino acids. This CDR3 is CASSSRDGRDQETQYF. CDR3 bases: TGTGCCAGCAGCTCAAGGGACGGGAGAGACCAAGAGACCCAGTACTTC.

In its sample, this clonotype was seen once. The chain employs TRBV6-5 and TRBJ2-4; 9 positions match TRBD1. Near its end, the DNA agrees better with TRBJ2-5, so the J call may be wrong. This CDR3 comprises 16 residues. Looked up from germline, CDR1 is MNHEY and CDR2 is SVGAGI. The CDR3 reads CASSYGGTGKGETQYF. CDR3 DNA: TGTGCCAGCAGTTACGGCGGGACAGGGAAGGGGGAGACCCAGTACTTC.

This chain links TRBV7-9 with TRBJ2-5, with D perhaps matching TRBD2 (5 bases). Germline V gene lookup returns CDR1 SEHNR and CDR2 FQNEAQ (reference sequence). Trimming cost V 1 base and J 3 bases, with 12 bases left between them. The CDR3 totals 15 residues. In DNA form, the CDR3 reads TGTGCCAGCAGCTTAGTTCGAGGGTTGGAAGAGACCCAGTACTTC. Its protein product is CASSLVRGLEETQYF.

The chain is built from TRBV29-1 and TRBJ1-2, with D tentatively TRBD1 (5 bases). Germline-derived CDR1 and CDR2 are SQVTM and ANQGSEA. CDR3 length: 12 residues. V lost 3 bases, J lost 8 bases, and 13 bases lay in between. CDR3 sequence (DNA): TGCAGCGTTGAGGACGGGGCGCAAGGCTACACCTTC. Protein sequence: CSVEDGAQGYTF. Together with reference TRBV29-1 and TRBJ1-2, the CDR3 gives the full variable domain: SAVISQKPSRDICQRGTSLTIQCQVDSQVTMMFWYRQQPGQSLTLIATANQGSEATYESGFVIDKFPISRPNLTFSTLTVSNMSPEDSSIYLCSVEDGAQGYTFGSGTRLTVV.

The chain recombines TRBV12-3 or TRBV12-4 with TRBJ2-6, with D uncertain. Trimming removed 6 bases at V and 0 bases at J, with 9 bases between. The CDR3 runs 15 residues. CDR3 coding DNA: TGTGCCAGCAGCTCCCTCACCTCTGGGGCCAACGTCCTGACTTTC. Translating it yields CASSSLTSGANVLTF.

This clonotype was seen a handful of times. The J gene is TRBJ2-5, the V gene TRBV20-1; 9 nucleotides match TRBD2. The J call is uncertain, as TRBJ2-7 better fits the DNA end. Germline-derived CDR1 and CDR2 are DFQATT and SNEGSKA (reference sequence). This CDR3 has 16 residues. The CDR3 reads CSARDWRGGTLSEQYF. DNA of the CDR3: TGCAGTGCTAGAGATTGGCGGGGGGGGACCTTAAGCGAGCAGTACTTC.

The CDR3 sequence: CASSPRPRVITGRKTDTQYF. CDR3 nucleotides: TGTGCCAGCAGCCCCCGCCCGAGGGTAATAACAGGGAGGAAGACAGATACGCAGTATTTT. The genes are TRBV11-1 and TRBJ2-3; TRBD1 or TRBD2 may be the D gene (6 bases each). The V gene's germline CDR1 is SGHAT and CDR2 FQDESV (reference sequence). This CDR3 region has 20 residues. Trimming removed 5 bases at V and 3 bases at J, with 30 bases between.